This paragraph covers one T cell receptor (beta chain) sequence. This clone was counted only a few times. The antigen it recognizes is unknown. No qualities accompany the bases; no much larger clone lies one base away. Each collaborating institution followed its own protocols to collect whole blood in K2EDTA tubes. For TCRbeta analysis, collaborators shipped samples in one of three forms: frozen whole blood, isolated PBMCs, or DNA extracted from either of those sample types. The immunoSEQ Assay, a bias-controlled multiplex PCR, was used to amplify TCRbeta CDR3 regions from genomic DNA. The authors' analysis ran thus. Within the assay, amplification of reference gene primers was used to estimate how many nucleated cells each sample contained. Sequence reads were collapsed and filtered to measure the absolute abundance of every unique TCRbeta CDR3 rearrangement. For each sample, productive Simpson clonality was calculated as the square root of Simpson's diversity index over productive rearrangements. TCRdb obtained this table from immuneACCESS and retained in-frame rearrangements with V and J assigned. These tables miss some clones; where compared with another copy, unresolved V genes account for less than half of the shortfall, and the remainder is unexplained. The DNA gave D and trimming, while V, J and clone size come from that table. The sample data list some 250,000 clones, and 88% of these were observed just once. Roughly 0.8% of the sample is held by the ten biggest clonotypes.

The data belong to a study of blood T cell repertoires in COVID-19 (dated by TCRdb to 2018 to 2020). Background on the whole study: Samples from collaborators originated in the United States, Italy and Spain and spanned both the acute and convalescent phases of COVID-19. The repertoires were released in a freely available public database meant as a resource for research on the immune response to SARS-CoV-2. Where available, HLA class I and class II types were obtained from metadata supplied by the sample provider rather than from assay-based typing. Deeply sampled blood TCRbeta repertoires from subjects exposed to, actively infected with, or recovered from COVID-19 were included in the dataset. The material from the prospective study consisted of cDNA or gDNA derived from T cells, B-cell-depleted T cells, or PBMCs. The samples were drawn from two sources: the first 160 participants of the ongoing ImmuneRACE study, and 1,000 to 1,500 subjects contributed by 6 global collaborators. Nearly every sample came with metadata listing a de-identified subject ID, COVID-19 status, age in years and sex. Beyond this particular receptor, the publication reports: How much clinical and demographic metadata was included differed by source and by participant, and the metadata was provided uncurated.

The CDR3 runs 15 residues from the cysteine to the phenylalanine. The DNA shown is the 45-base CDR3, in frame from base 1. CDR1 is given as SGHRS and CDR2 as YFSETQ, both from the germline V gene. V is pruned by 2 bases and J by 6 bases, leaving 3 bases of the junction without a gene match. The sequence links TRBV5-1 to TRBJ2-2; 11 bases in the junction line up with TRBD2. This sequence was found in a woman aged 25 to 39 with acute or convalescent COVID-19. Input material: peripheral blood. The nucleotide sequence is TGCGCCAGCAGCTTTTTAGCGGGAGGGCCCGGGGAGCTGTTTTTT. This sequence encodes CASSFLAGGPGELFF.